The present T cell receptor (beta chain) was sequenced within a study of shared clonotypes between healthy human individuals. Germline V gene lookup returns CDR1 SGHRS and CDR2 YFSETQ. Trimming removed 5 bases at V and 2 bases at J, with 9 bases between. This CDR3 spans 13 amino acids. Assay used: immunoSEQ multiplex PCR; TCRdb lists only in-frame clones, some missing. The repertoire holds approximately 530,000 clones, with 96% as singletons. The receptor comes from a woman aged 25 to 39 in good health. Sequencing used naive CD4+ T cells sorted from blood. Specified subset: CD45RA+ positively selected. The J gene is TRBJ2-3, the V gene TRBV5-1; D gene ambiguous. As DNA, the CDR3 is TGCGCCAGCAGTCGGGCGGCCACAGATACGCAGTATTTT. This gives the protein CASSRAATDTQYF.